These 19 T cell receptor beta chains were all obtained from the same sample, sequenced in a study of graft-versus-host responses after intestinal transplantation. Libraries were prepared by immunoSEQ multiplex PCR; TCRdb keeps only in-frame clonotypes and omits some of them. The data hold 55,000 to 70,000 clones, with around 90% observed a single time. The sample here was PBMCs, taken approximately 120 days after intestinal transplantation. Every receptor here comes from a human patient who received an intestinal transplant, so some T cells may come from the graft donor.

This sequence joins TRBV4-1 and TRBJ2-3, with D unclear. Looked up from germline, CDR1 is MGHRA and CDR2 is YSYEKL. The CDR3 is 15 residues long. V was clipped by 0 bases and J by 3 bases, with 10 bases between them. In DNA form, the CDR3 reads TGCGCCAGCAGCCAAGATGAAGGATCGACAGATACGCAGTATTTT. Protein: CASSQDEGSTDTQYF.

The rearrangement links TRBV28 to TRBJ2-3; D unresolved. Trimming stripped 4 bases from V and 4 bases from J, with 15 bases between. Looked up from germline, CDR1 is MDHEN and CDR2 is SYDVKM. The CDR3 covers 15 residues. CDR3 in amino acids: CASSSSFVEPDTQYF. The DNA of the CDR3 is TGTGCCAGCAGTTCCTCCTTCGTTGAACCAGATACGCAGTATTTT.

This clone has a single count. J is TRBJ2-1 and V is TRBV28; possibly TRBD2 for D (5 bases). V lost 5 bases to trimming and J lost 0 bases, with 11 bases between them. The CDR3 is made up of 15 amino acids. Per germline, CDR1 MDHEN and CDR2 SYDVKM. Here the CDR3 DNA reads TGTGCCAGCAGTCCTGAGGACTCCTCCTACAATGAGCAGTTCTTC. Its translation is CASSPEDSSYNEQFF. The entire variable domain, with the rest obtained from reference TRBV28 and TRBJ2-1, is as follows: DVKVTQSSRYLVKRTGEKVFLECVQDMDHENMFWYRQDPGLGLRLIYFSYDVKMKEKGDIPEGYSVSREKKERFSLILESASTNQTSMYLCASSPEDSSYNEQFFGPGTRLTVL.

CDR3 in DNA: TGCGCCTCTGGCGGTTTAGCGGGGCCAGAGACCCAGTACTTC. Translating it yields CASGGLAGPETQYF. The genes are TRBV5-1 and TRBJ2-5; 8 nucleotides agree with TRBD2. Germline V gene data show CDR1 as SGHRS and CDR2 as YFSETQ. With V trimmed by 10 bases and J by 4 bases, 12 bases remained unmatched. This CDR3 has 14 amino acids.

The chain combines TRBV2 with TRBJ1-2; no firm D call. This CDR3 contains 14 residues. Trimming shortened V by 8 bases and J by 0 bases, and 13 bases separated the two germline ends. Germline loops: CDR1 SNHLY, CDR2 FYNNEI. CDR3 amino acids: CASGKVGSNYGYTF. In DNA, the CDR3 is TGTGCCAGCGGCAAGGTGGGATCTAACTATGGCTACACCTTC.

This clone has a single count. The chain joins TRBV5-1 to TRBJ2-7, with 7 bases identical to TRBD1. Germline V lookup: CDR1 SGHRS, CDR2 YFSETQ. J lost 1 base, V lost 4 bases, and 11 bases had no gene match. This CDR3 is built from 16 residues. CDR3 in amino acids: CASSTVTGTFSYEQYF. The CDR3 DNA follows: TGCGCCAGCAGCACCGTGACAGGGACCTTTTCCTACGAGCAGTACTTC.

The chain employs TRBV5-1 and TRBJ2-7; 10 positions agree with TRBD1. Germline V gives CDR1 SGHRS, CDR2 YFSETQ. This CDR3 spans 15 amino acids. The trim removed 0 bases at V and 5 bases at J, leaving 5 bases unmatched. The CDR3 nucleotides read TGCGCCAGCAGCTTGGGCGGGACAGGGGTGGACGAGCAGTACTTC. Its translation: CASSLGGTGVDEQYF. The full variable domain, with the rest looked up from reference TRBV5-1 and TRBJ2-7, is KAGVTQTPRYLIKTRGQQVTLSCSPISGHRSVSWYQQTPGQGLQFLFEYFSETQRNKGNFPGRFSGRQFSNSRSEMNVSTLELGDSALYLCASSLGGTGVDEQYFGPGTRLTVT.

The chain recombines TRBV7-7 with TRBJ2-5; D remains ambiguous. V was trimmed by 1 base and J by 2 bases, leaving 11 bases between them. The germline V gene has CDR1 SSHAT and CDR2 FNYEAQ (reference sequence). The CDR3 has 15 amino acids. CDR3 DNA sequence: TGTGCCAGCAGCTTAGGGCTTACTCCTCAAGAGACCCAGTACTTC. Encoded protein: CASSLGLTPQETQYF.

The chain joins TRBV5-1 to TRBJ2-2; D is perhaps TRBD1 (5 bases). The CDR3 runs to 16 residues. V shed 0 bases and J shed 0 bases, with 9 bases lying between them. Germline CDR1 is SGHRS and CDR2 is YFSETQ. The DNA of the CDR3 is TGCGCCAGCAGCTTGGCTGGCAGGGCGAACACCGGGGAGCTGTTTTTT. Translation: CASSLAGRANTGELFF.

The chain links TRBV10-3 to TRBJ1-2, with D uncertain. Germline V gene lookup returns CDR1 ENHRY and CDR2 SYGVKD. Trimming left V 2 bases short and J 7 bases short, with 11 bases between. This CDR3 is built from 13 residues. The CDR3 spells CAISEEVVGGYTF. CDR3 nucleotides: TGTGCCATCAGTGAGGAGGTTGTTGGTGGCTACACCTTC.

The CDR3 nucleotides read TGTGCCAGCAGACCCTGGACAGGAAAGGCCTACAATGAGCAGTTCTTC. It encodes CASRPWTGKAYNEQFF. The chain has TRBV28 and TRBJ2-1, with TRBD1 matching over 7 bases. The CDR3 runs 16 residues. Germline V gene sequence: CDR1 MDHEN, CDR2 SYDVKM. Unmatched junction bases numbered 10, after V lost 6 bases and J lost 2 bases.

The gene calls are TRBV2 and TRBJ2-1, with D tentatively TRBD1 or TRBD2 (5 bases each). Germline CDR1 is SNHLY and CDR2 is FYNNEI. The CDR3 is 12 amino acids. The V gene lost 10 bases and the J gene lost 7 bases, with 14 bases spanning the gap. This chain's CDR3 is CAIPGTPNEQFF. CDR3 sequence (DNA): TGTGCCATCCCCGGGACGCCTAATGAGCAGTTCTTC. Supplemented by reference TRBV2 and TRBJ2-1, the full variable domain reads EPEVTQTPSHQVTQMGQEVILRCVPISNHLYFYWYRQILGQKVEFLVSFYNNEISEKSEIFDDQFSVERPDGSNFTLKIRSTKLEDSAMYFCAIPGTPNEQFFGPGTRLTVL.

This sequence joins TRBV25-1 and TRBJ1-3; TRBD1 matches 7 bases. Trimming cost V 7 bases and J 4 bases; bases outside gene matches: 13. The germline gives CDR1 MGHDK, CDR2 SYGVNS. The CDR3 loop spans 16 amino acids. The CDR3 coding sequence is TGTGCCAGCACCCGGGACAGTTCGTCTTTGGGAAACACCATATATTTT. Protein sequence: CASTRDSSSLGNTIYF. Looking up the rest from reference TRBV25-1 and TRBJ1-3 gives the full variable domain: EADIYQTPRYLVIGTGKKITLECSQTMGHDKMYWYQQDPGMELHLIHYSYGVNSTEKGDLSSESTVSRIRTEHFPLTLESARPSHTSQYLCASTRDSSSLGNTIYFGEGSWLTVV.

The chain carries TRBV19 and TRBJ2-7; 8 nucleotides match TRBD1. CDR3 size: 15 residues. After removal of 3 bases from V and 2 bases from J, the junction contained 6 bases not matched to a gene. The germline CDR1 and CDR2 sequences are LNHDA and SQIVND (reference sequence). The CDR3 bases are TGTGCCAGTAGTATCTTTGGGACAGGACCCTACGAGCAGTACTTC. Its protein product is CASSIFGTGPYEQYF. Using reference TRBV19 and TRBJ2-7 for the parts outside the CDR3, the full variable domain is DGGITQSPKYLFRKEGQNVTLSCEQNLNHDAMYWYRQDPGQGLRLIYYSQIVNDFQKGDIAEGYSVSREKKESFPLTVTSAQKNPTAFYLCASSIFGTGPYEQYFGPGTRLTVT.

The chain combines TRBV28 with TRBJ2-7, with 8 positions matching TRBD1. V lost 5 bases and J lost 0; bases outside the gene matches: 6. CDR1 and CDR2 from the germline V gene are MDHEN and SYDVKM. The CDR3 contains 15 residues. The CDR3 DNA sequence: TGTGCCAGCAGTAGGCCAGGGGGCAGCTCCTACGAGCAGTACTTC. Its translation is CASSRPGGSSYEQYF.

V is TRBV27 and J is TRBJ2-7; the match to TRBD1 covers 9 bases. The CDR3 has 13 residues. Germline V gene data show CDR1 as MNHEY and CDR2 as SMNVEV (reference sequence). The ends lost 5 bases at V and 3 bases at J; junction bases unmatched: 2. CDR3 coding DNA: TGTGCCAGCAGTCCGGGACAGGGCTACGAGCAGTACTTC. It is translated as CASSPGQGYEQYF.

This rearrangement joins TRBV6-4 to TRBJ2-7; a possible D gene is TRBD2 (6 bases). V gave up 4 bases and J gave up 2 bases, with 12 bases separating them. The CDR3 totals 14 residues. The germline CDR1 and CDR2 sequences are MRHNA and SNTAGT. The CDR3 coding sequence is TGTGCCAGCAGTGCTTCGACTAGGACCTACGAGCAGTACTTC. This sequence encodes CASSASTRTYEQYF.

About this clone itself: Other DNA sequences in this specimen translate into the identical CDR3. The genes are TRBV27 and TRBJ2-7, with TRBD2 as a possible D gene (8 bases). This CDR3 has 14 amino acids. V was pared by 3 bases and J by 7 bases, with 16 bases between. Germline lookup yields CDR1 MNHEY and CDR2 SMNVEV (reference sequence). The CDR3 DNA follows: TGTGCCAGCAGTTTCGGACTAGCAGGGGGGGAGCAGTACTTC. This translates into CASSFGLAGGEQYF.

This chain uses TRBV21-1 with TRBJ2-5; the D call of TRBD2 is as the table states it, not checked on the DNA. TRBV21-1 is shown as a pseudogene. The CDR3 is made up of 16 amino acids. The CDR3 sequence: CASRTGLGVYRETQYF. The CDR3 DNA follows: TGTGCCAGCCGCACGGGACTAGGTGTTTATAGGGAGACCCAGTACTTC.